One sample yielded the 26 T cell receptor beta chains listed below, sequenced in a study of T-cell reconstitution after alpha-beta-depleted transplantation in children. It was with unique molecular identifiers that the TCRbeta library was prepared. TCRdb recomputed calls from the PCR reads with MiXCR, one row per CDR3 protein. The data show roughly 350,000 distinct CDR3 sequences, about a tenth seen once. The specimen comprised PBMCs from the stem cell graft donor, sampled from the stem cell graft. These receptors all stem from a human donor who donated a stem cell graft to a child with acute lymphoblastic leukemia.

The sample holds a few counts of this clonotype. The chain uses TRBV10-3 and TRBJ1-2, with TRBD1 matching over 9 bases. The CDR3 is made up of 16 amino acids. V gave up 4 bases and J gave up 8 bases; unmatched junction bases: 14. Germline V lookup: CDR1 ENHRY, CDR2 SYGVKD. The CDR3 loop is CAISATSGQGSSGYTF. CDR3 nucleotide sequence: TGTGCCATCAGTGCGACCTCGGGACAGGGAAGTTCCGGCTACACCTTC.

The V and J genes are TRBV12-3 or TRBV12-4 and TRBJ2-5, with TRBD2 identical over 16 bases. The CDR3 spans 16 residues. V lost 6 bases to trimming and J lost 4 bases; unmatched junction nucleotides: 5. The CDR3 sequence: CASRPGLAGGAETQYF. The CDR3 nucleotides are TGTGCCAGCAGGCCGGGACTAGCGGGAGGGGCAGAGACCCAGTACTTC.

Only a few counts were recorded for this clonotype. A read error may account for a junction end that differs from germline. This chain connects TRBV3-1 to TRBJ2-3; D is perhaps TRBD2 (5 bases). CDR1 is LGHDT and CDR2 is YNNKEL in the germline V gene (reference sequence). There are 13 residues in the CDR3. The CDR3, as DNA: TGTGCCAGCAGCCAAGCTAGCATAGATACGCAGTATTTT. It codes for CASSQASIDTQYF.

The chain couples TRBV5-6 to TRBJ2-5; 7 bases agree with TRBD2. This CDR3 is built from 16 residues. Germline-derived CDR1 and CDR2 are SGHDT and YYEEEE. Trimming removed 0 bases from V and 2 bases from J; junction bases left unmatched: 7. CDR3 protein: CASSLVIWRGQETQYF. CDR3 nucleotide sequence: TGTGCCAGCAGCTTGGTTATTTGGCGGGGGCAAGAGACCCAGTACTTC. The variable domain in full, completed from reference TRBV5-6 and TRBJ2-5, reads DAGVTQSPTHLIKTRGQQVTLRCSPKSGHDTVSWYQQALGQGPQFIFQYYEEEERQRGNFPDRFSGHQFPNYSSELNVNALLLGDSALYLCASSLVIWRGQETQYFGPGTRLLVL.

This clonotype was observed a few times. The V gene is TRBV6-1, the J gene TRBJ1-3; 8 nucleotides agree with TRBD1. The germline CDR1 and CDR2 sequences are MNHNS and SASEGT. Germline trimming cut 6 bases from V and 4 bases from J; bases unmatched to any gene: 5. The CDR3 is made up of 14 amino acids. The CDR3 DNA sequence: TGTGCCAGCAGATCCGACAGGGGAGGAAACACCATATATTTT. It specifies CASRSDRGGNTIYF.

This clonotype occurred a few times. The CDR3 DNA follows: TGTGCCAGTAGTAGGGGGGGCTCGGGCTACAATGAGCAGTTCTTC. This gives the protein CASSRGGSGYNEQFF. The V gene is TRBV19, the J gene TRBJ2-1; TRBD2 is a possible D gene (7 bases). The V gene's germline CDR1 is LNHDA and CDR2 SQIVND (reference sequence). V lost 4 bases and J lost 3, with 13 bases in between. CDR3 length: 15 residues.

The gene calls are TRBV28 and TRBJ1-2; 7 nucleotides match TRBD1. The CDR3 has 19 residues. Per the germline V gene, CDR1 is MDHEN and CDR2 is SYDVKM. With V trimmed by 2 bases and J by 0 bases, 15 bases remained unmatched. CDR3 bases: TGTGCCAGCAGTTTACAACTTAATCCCGGGACAGCCACTAACTATGGCTACACCTTC. Its protein is CASSLQLNPGTATNYGYTF.

This clonotype came up a few times. This rearrangement joins TRBV4-1 to TRBJ1-2; the match to TRBD1 covers 7 bases. CDR1 MGHRA and CDR2 YSYEKL come from the germline V gene. CDR3 length equals 17 residues. Trimming removed 3 bases from V and 4 bases from J; junction bases left unmatched: 14. CDR3 coding DNA: TGCGCCAGCAGCCACCTAGAAGACCGGGACAGCTCCTATGGCTACACCTTC. Its translation is CASSHLEDRDSSYGYTF.

The gene calls are TRBV12-5 and TRBJ2-1; D remains ambiguous. With 0 bases removed from V and 3 bases from J, the gap between germline ends came to 15 bases. The CDR3 extends over 17 amino acids. Germline CDR1 is LGHNT and CDR2 is FRNRAP. DNA for the CDR3: TGTGCTAGTGGTTTGGTACTTAAGGGCGGATACTACAATGAGCAGTTCTTC. Translating it yields CASGLVLKGGYYNEQFF.

The rearrangement links TRBV3-1 to TRBJ2-1; TRBD2 matches 9 bases. Germline V gene lookup returns CDR1 LGHDT and CDR2 YNNKEL (reference sequence). Trimming cost V 4 bases and J 10 bases; bases outside gene matches: 11. The CDR3 sequence is 15 residues long. The CDR3 bases are TGTGCCAGCAGCCCACTACCGGGACTAGCCTCCGAGCAGTTCTTC. Amino acid sequence: CASSPLPGLASEQFF.

This clonotype appeared many times. The gene calls are TRBV5-1 and TRBJ2-5; perhaps TRBD2 as D (5 bases). There are 15 residues in the CDR3. Germline V CDR1 and CDR2: SGHRS, YFSETQ. V was shortened by 0 bases and J by 5 bases, with 14 bases between the two germline ends. The CDR3: CASSLELAWTETQYF. The DNA for the CDR3 is TGCGCCAGCAGCTTGGAGCTAGCCTGGACGGAGACCCAGTACTTC.

This clonotype occurred a few times. The chain has TRBV4-3 and TRBJ2-7; 13 bases map to TRBD2. The CDR3 runs 17 residues. Germline V gene data show CDR1 as LGHNA and CDR2 as YSLEER. J was trimmed by 3 bases and V by 4 bases; bases with no gene match: 9. The CDR3 here is CASSPGLAGELGYEQYF. In DNA, the CDR3 is TGCGCCAGCAGCCCCGGACTAGCGGGAGAACTCGGCTACGAGCAGTACTTC.

This chain connects TRBV24-1 to TRBJ2-1; TRBD1 agrees at 9 bases. The germline V gene has CDR1 KGHDR and CDR2 SFDVKD. The V segment lost 0 bases and the J segment 5 bases; nucleotides outside the gene matches: 10. There are 18 residues in the CDR3. DNA for the CDR3: TGTGCCACCAGTGATTTGCCGAGGGACAGGGCCCGCAACAATGAGCAGTTCTTC. It specifies CATSDLPRDRARNNEQFF.

This clonotype was seen ten or more times. V is TRBV20-1 and J is TRBJ2-2; D is uncertain. This CDR3 spans 11 amino acids. Germline-derived CDR1 and CDR2 are DFQATT and SNEGSKA (reference sequence). Trimming took 6 bases from V and 5 from J, leaving 7 bases between them. The CDR3 region has the DNA TGCAGTGCACGATGGACCGGGGAGCTGTTTTTT. This gives the protein CSARWTGELFF.

This clonotype was counted a few times. The V call is TRBV7-2, the J call TRBJ2-2; 15 nucleotides line up with TRBD2. Germline V gives CDR1 SGHTA, CDR2 FQGNSA. V was clipped by 3 bases and J by 5 bases; unmatched bases: 19. The CDR3 length is 22 residues. The CDR3 coding sequence is TGTGCCAGCAGCTTCTCGAACAGGGCCCGGACTAGCGGGGGGGACCTAACCGGGGAGCTGTTTTTT. It is translated as CASSFSNRARTSGGDLTGELFF.

The V gene is TRBV12-3 or TRBV12-4, the J gene TRBJ2-3; 12 nucleotides match TRBD2. V shed 2 bases and J 3 bases; nucleotides not matched to a gene: 3. The CDR3 covers 16 residues. The CDR3 DNA follows: TGTGCCAGCAGTTTAAGCCTAGCGGGAGGGACAGATACGCAGTATTTT. Protein product: CASSLSLAGGTDTQYF.

There are a few counts of this clonotype. V gene TRBV25-1 combines with J gene TRBJ2-2, with D perhaps TRBD2 (7 bases). Germline V gene sequence: CDR1 MGHDK, CDR2 SYGVNS. V lost 3 bases and J lost 4, with 15 bases in between. The length of the CDR3 is 16 residues. The chain's CDR3 is CASSEAPRGGTGELFF. Here the CDR3 DNA reads TGTGCCAGCAGTGAGGCCCCAAGGGGGGGCACCGGGGAGCTGTTTTTT.

This clonotype appeared many times. CDR3 loop: CASSFGDNEQFF. The CDR3 DNA follows: TGTGCCAGCAGCTTCGGGGACAATGAGCAGTTCTTC. The genes are TRBV7-9 and TRBJ2-1; perhaps TRBD2 as D (5 bases). The germline CDR1 and CDR2 sequences are SEHNR and FQNEAQ (reference sequence). V gave up 3 bases and J gave up 5 bases, with 5 bases separating them. The length of the CDR3 is 12 residues.

This clonotype has just a few counts. V and J are TRBV7-9 and TRBJ1-2; D is ambiguous. The CDR3 is 15 residues long. V was trimmed by 7 bases and J by 0 bases, leaving 15 bases between them. Germline CDR1 is SEHNR and CDR2 is FQNEAQ (reference sequence). Here the CDR3 reads CASTNSTATNYGYTF. In DNA form, the CDR3 reads TGTGCCAGCACCAACTCGACCGCAACTAACTATGGCTACACCTTC.

The J gene is TRBJ2-7, the V gene TRBV12-3 or TRBV12-4; unclear D gene. The germline V and J ends were trimmed by 3 bases and 2 bases, with 11 bases remaining between them. The CDR3 is 14 residues long. CDR3: CASSFPQAPYEQYF. The CDR3 DNA reads TGTGCCAGCAGTTTCCCCCAGGCCCCCTACGAGCAGTACTTC.

This clonotype occurred many times. The chain joins TRBV20-1 to TRBJ2-3; D tentatively reads TRBD1 or TRBD2 (5 bases each). The CDR3 is made up of 16 amino acids. V lost 4 bases, J lost 2 bases, and 19 bases lay in between. Germline loops: CDR1 DFQATT, CDR2 SNEGSKA (reference sequence). CDR3 residues: CSAIIEGYGNTDTQYF. CDR3 nucleotides: TGCAGTGCTATCATCGAGGGGTACGGAAACACAGATACGCAGTATTTT.

This rearrangement joins TRBV19 to TRBJ2-5; TRBD2 aligns across 12 bases. The CDR3 has 15 amino acids. Trimming removed 8 bases from V and 4 bases from J; junction bases left unmatched: 8. Germline loops: CDR1 LNHDA, CDR2 SQIVND (reference sequence). CDR3 DNA sequence: TGTGCCAGTCGTCAACCGGGACTAGCGGGAGAGACCCAGTACTTC. This codes for CASRQPGLAGETQYF.

V and J are TRBV4-1 and TRBJ1-1, with a weak D call TRBD1 (5 bases). This CDR3 is 16 amino acids long. V lost 1 base, J lost 4 bases, and 16 bases lay in between. Germline V lookup: CDR1 MGHRA, CDR2 YSYEKL. CDR3: CASSQAKGVGTTEAFF. The CDR3 DNA follows: TGCGCCAGCAGCCAAGCAAAAGGGGTGGGAACCACTGAAGCTTTCTTT.

This clonotype was seen a handful of times. The rearrangement uses TRBV7-3 and TRBJ2-1; TRBD2 agrees at 10 bases. Germline CDR1 reads SGHTA; CDR2 reads FQGTGA. This CDR3 is 14 amino acids long. The ends lost 8 bases at V and 7 bases at J; junction bases unmatched: 8. CDR3 protein: CASGELAGRNEQFF. CDR3 nucleotide sequence: TGTGCCAGCGGCGAACTAGCGGGAAGGAATGAGCAGTTCTTC.

V is TRBV27 and J is TRBJ2-7, with TRBD1 matching over 8 bases. The V gene's germline CDR1 is MNHEY and CDR2 SMNVEV (reference sequence). Trimming at V came to 0 bases and at J to 3 bases, leaving 10 bases not matched to a gene. CDR3 length: 17 amino acids. The CDR3 protein is CASSLSPQGAIVYEQYF. DNA for the CDR3: TGTGCCAGCAGTTTATCCCCTCAGGGGGCCATTGTCTACGAGCAGTACTTC.

This clonotype was recorded a few times. The chain couples TRBV15 to TRBJ2-6; D may match TRBD1 or TRBD2 (5 bases each). This CDR3 region has 16 residues. The germline V and J ends were trimmed by 1 base and 4 bases, with 11 bases remaining between them. Germline loops: CDR1 LNHNV, CDR2 YYDKDF (reference sequence). CDR3 region: CATSRGRDLGANVLTF. The CDR3 DNA reads as TGTGCCACCAGCAGAGGAAGGGACCTCGGGGCCAACGTCCTGACTTTC. Based on the CDR3 plus reference TRBV15 and TRBJ2-6, the full variable domain is DAMVIQNPRYQVTQFGKPVTLSCSQTLNHNVMYWYQQKSSQAPKLLFHYYDKDFNNEADTPDNFQSRRPNTSFCFLDIRSPGLGDTAMYLCATSRGRDLGANVLTFGAGSRLTVL.